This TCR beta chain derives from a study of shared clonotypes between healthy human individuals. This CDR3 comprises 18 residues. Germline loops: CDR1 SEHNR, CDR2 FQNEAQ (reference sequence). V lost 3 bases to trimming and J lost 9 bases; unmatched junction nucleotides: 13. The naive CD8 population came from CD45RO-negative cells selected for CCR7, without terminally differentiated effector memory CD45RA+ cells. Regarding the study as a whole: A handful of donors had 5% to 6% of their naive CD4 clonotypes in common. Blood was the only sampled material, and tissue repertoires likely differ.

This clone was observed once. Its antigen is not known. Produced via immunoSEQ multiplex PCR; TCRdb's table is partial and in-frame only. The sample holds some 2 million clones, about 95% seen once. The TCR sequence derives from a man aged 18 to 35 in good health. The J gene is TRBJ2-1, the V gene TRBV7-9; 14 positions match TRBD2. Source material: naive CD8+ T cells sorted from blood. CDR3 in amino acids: CASSFQTPGLAGVGEQFF. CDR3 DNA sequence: TGTGCCAGCAGCTTTCAAACTCCGGGACTAGCGGGAGTCGGTGAGCAGTTCTTC.